This TCR beta chain was identified in a study of blood T cell repertoires in COVID-19. Study context: Sources were T cells, B-cell-depleted T cells, or PBMCs; the material itself was cDNA or gDNA.

Assay used: immunoSEQ multiplex PCR; TCRdb lists only in-frame clones, some missing. This table holds fewer than 300,000 clones, around 85% found once. Trimming removed 0 bases at V and 5 bases at J, with 7 bases between. The CDR3 spans 13 residues. Germline V gene sequence: CDR1 LNHNV, CDR2 YYDKDF (reference sequence). Two negative PCRs, clearance, or symptom resolution were required of recovered Cohort 3 donors. V usage is TRBV15 and J usage is TRBJ1-2; tentatively, D is TRBD1 (5 bases). The receptor comes from a woman between 50 and 59 years old who had recovered from COVID-19. The specimen sequenced was PBMCs or T cells enriched from blood (not recorded which). CDR3 nucleotides: TGTGCCACCAGCAGAGATGGGGGGTATGGCTACACCTTC. This translates into CATSRDGGYGYTF.